The source of this TCR beta chain is a study of shared clonotypes between healthy human individuals. Whole-study results and caveats: Since donors were few, the genetic and exposure-history diversity represented was limited.

Negatively enriched CD4+ T cells were divided by CD45RA into naive and memory. This table comes from immunoSEQ multiplex PCR, and its TCRdb copy is limited to in-frame clones, with some not included. The repertoire has approximately 700,000 clones, about 80% of them found once; the top ten carry around 1.7%. On this clone itself: Its antigen is currently unknown.

Trimming cost V 6 bases and J 6 bases, with 7 bases left between them. The CDR3 covers 11 residues. Germline V gene data show CDR1 as SEHNR and CDR2 as FQNEAQ (reference sequence). Sample: memory CD4+ T cells sorted from blood. The subset here: CD45RA-negative fraction. The V and J genes are TRBV7-9 and TRBJ2-3; D is unclear. This sequence originates from a woman in her twenties or thirties in good health. The CDR3 spells CASRRMDTQYF. CDR3 in DNA: TGTGCCAGCAGGAGGATGGATACGCAGTATTTT.